This T cell receptor beta chain was obtained from a study of patients and donors after allogeneic stem cell transplantation. TCRdb called the RT-PCR reads again in MiXCR, with one record for every CDR3 protein. The table has about 150,000 distinct CDR3 sequences, approximately 35% seen once. CDR1 is SGHNT and CDR2 is YYREEE in the germline V gene (reference sequence). This CDR3 is 13 amino acids long. Deletions cut 1 base from V and 8 bases from J, with 12 bases between. J is TRBJ1-1 and V is TRBV5-4; D call uncertain. The sequence came from a human donor who was either an allogeneic HSCT recipient or a stem cell or donor lymphocyte infusion donor (not recorded which). It is not recorded whose cells these are; they may come from a transplant donor. Input material: blood, either unsorted or a sorted T cell fraction (not recorded which). DNA for the CDR3: TGTGCCAGCAGCTTGTACGGGCTCTTGGAAGCTTTCTTT. Amino acids: CASSLYGLLEAFF.